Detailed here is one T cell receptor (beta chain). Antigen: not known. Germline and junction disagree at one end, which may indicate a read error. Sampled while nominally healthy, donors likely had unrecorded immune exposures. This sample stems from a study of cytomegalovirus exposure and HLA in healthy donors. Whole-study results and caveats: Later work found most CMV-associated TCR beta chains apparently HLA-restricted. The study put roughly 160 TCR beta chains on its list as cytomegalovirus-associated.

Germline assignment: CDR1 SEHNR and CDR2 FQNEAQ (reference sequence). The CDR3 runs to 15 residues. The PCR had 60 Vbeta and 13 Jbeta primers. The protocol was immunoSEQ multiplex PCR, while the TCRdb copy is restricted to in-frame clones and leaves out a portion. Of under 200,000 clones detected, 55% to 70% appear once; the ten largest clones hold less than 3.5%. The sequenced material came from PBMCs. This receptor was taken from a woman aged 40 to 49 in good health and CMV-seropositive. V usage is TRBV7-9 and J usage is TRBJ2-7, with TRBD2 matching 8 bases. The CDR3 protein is CSSSLPGGPSYEQYF. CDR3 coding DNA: TGTTCCAGCAGCTTACCGGGAGGGCCCTCCTACGAGCAGTACTTC.